This passage covers 16 T cell receptor beta chains from one sample sequenced in a study of blood T cell repertoires in COVID-19. The method was immunoSEQ multiplex PCR; TCRdb's version includes in-frame clones alone and lacks a portion of them. This table has about 330,000 clones, 88% appearing once. Sequencing input: peripheral blood. The receptor source for this set is a woman aged 45 to 65 with active or convalescent COVID-19.

This sequence joins TRBV6-5 and TRBJ2-7; 8 bases agree with TRBD2. Germline V gene sequence: CDR1 MNHEY, CDR2 SVGAGI. The CDR3 is 15 amino acids. After removal of 7 bases from V and 3 bases from J, the junction contained 11 bases not matched to a gene. In DNA, the CDR3 is TGTGCCAGCAAACAACTCGGGGGGGCTGGCTACGAGCAGTACTTC. Residues: CASKQLGGAGYEQYF.

The V and J genes are TRBV7-2 and TRBJ1-5, with D unclear. Germline assignment: CDR1 SGHTA and CDR2 FQGNSA. With 4 bases removed from V and 4 bases from J, the gap between germline ends came to 11 bases. There are 14 residues in the CDR3. In nucleotides, the CDR3 is TGTGCCAGCAGCTCCGCGTCGCCTAATCAGCCCCAGCATTTT. It encodes CASSSASPNQPQHF.

The rearrangement links TRBV19 to TRBJ1-1; TRBD1 is a possible D gene (6 bases). The V end lost 10 bases, the J end lost 3 bases, and 21 bases lay between the germline ends. The germline V gene has CDR1 LNHDA and CDR2 SQIVND (reference sequence). CDR3 size: 15 residues. CDR3 sequence: CATHSGETWDTEAFF. In DNA form, the CDR3 reads TGTGCCACCCACTCAGGGGAAACCTGGGACACTGAAGCTTTCTTT.

The chain carries TRBV19 and TRBJ1-5; no clear D. V lost 6 bases, J lost 0 bases, and 9 bases lay in between. Per the germline V gene, CDR1 is LNHDA and CDR2 is SQIVND (reference sequence). This CDR3 is 14 amino acids long. CDR3 bases: TGTGCCAGTAGGCCCGGGGTTAGCAATCAGCCCCAGCATTTT. Its translation: CASRPGVSNQPQHF.

The chain carries TRBV19 and TRBJ1-1, with a tentative D call TRBD1 (6 bases). This CDR3 is built from 11 residues. Between the trimmed V and J ends, which lost 6 bases and 8 bases, there was a span of 10 bases. CDR1 and CDR2 (germline): LNHDA, SQIVND (reference sequence). CDR3 residues: CASRDSLEAFF. CDR3 in DNA: TGTGCCAGTAGGGACAGCTTGGAAGCTTTCTTT.

The chain employs TRBV30 and TRBJ1-4; unclear D gene. V dropped 0 bases and J dropped 4 bases, with 12 bases sitting between them. CDR3 length: 15 residues. Germline-derived CDR1 and CDR2 are GTSNPN and SVGIG (reference sequence). CDR3: CAWSVSPGYNEKLFF. The CDR3 DNA sequence: TGTGCCTGGAGTGTTTCGCCCGGGTATAATGAAAAACTGTTTTTT.

V is TRBV7-9 and J is TRBJ1-1; D call uncertain. The germline V and J ends were trimmed by 3 bases and 1 base, with 9 bases remaining between them. Germline V gene sequence: CDR1 SEHNR, CDR2 FQNEAQ (reference sequence). The length of the CDR3 is 14 residues. CDR3 nucleotides: TGTGCCAGCAGCTTTGGAGCAAGGAACACTGAAGCTTTCTTT. Translating gives CASSFGARNTEAFF.

V and J are TRBV5-1 and TRBJ1-2; 7 positions match TRBD1. The CDR3 sequence is 15 residues long. CDR1 and CDR2 from the germline V gene are SGHRS and YFSETQ. V lost 4 bases to trimming and J lost 0 bases; unmatched junction nucleotides: 6. CDR3 loop: CASSEAGGSNYGYTF. For the CDR3, the DNA is TGCGCCAGCAGCGAAGCAGGGGGTTCTAACTATGGCTACACCTTC. Filled out from reference TRBV5-1 and TRBJ1-2, the complete variable domain reads KAGVTQTPRYLIKTRGQQVTLSCSPISGHRSVSWYQQTPGQGLQFLFEYFSETQRNKGNFPGRFSGRQFSNSRSEMNVSTLELGDSALYLCASSEAGGSNYGYTFGSGTRLTVV.

This rearrangement joins TRBV30 to TRBJ2-6; 8 bases line up with TRBD1. V gave up 3 bases and J gave up 0 bases; unmatched junction bases: 16. Germline values: CDR1 GTSNPN, CDR2 SVGIG (reference sequence). There are 20 residues in the CDR3. This CDR3 is CAWSERILGQGVSGANVLTF. The CDR3, as DNA: TGTGCCTGGAGCGAGAGAATATTAGGACAGGGTGTCTCTGGGGCCAACGTCCTGACTTTC.

This sequence joins TRBV30 and TRBJ1-2; maybe TRBD1 (5 bases). CDR1 is GTSNPN and CDR2 is SVGIG in the germline V gene (reference sequence). This CDR3 has 14 amino acids. V was trimmed by 2 bases and J by 1 base, leaving 11 bases between them. CDR3 sequence: CAWSSGGDNYGYTF. CDR3 sequence (DNA): TGTGCCTGGAGTTCGGGGGGGGATAACTATGGCTACACCTTC.

The chain is built from TRBV4-2 and TRBJ2-7; perhaps TRBD1 as D (6 bases). The CDR3 length is 14 residues. V lost 5 bases and J 2 bases, leaving 13 bases between the germline ends. Germline V gives CDR1 LGHNA, CDR2 YNFKEQ. The CDR3 region is CASSARDTTYEQYF. The CDR3 nucleotides read TGTGCCAGCAGCGCCCGGGACACCACCTACGAGCAGTACTTC.

The V gene is TRBV9, the J gene TRBJ2-1; D is ambiguous. From germline, CDR1 is SGDLS and CDR2 YYNGEE. CDR3 length: 13 amino acids. V was shortened by 0 bases and J by 10 bases, with 11 bases between the two germline ends. CDR3 residues: CASSVVLAGEQFF. DNA for the CDR3: TGTGCCAGCAGCGTAGTGCTCGCCGGGGAGCAGTTCTTC. The complete variable domain, with remaining parts taken from reference TRBV9 and TRBJ2-1, reads DSGVTQTPKHLITATGQRVTLRCSPRSGDLSVYWYQQSLDQGLQFLIQYYNGEERAKGNILERFSAQQFPDLHSELNLSSLELGDSALYFCASSVVLAGEQFFGPGTRLTVL.

The chain links TRBV5-1 to TRBJ1-1; no definite D call. The CDR3 spans 15 residues. In germline, CDR1 is SGHRS, CDR2 YFSETQ. The V and J ends lost 1 base and 6 bases respectively, with 16 bases between them. The DNA for the CDR3 is TGCGCCAGCAGCTTGACCCCCGGGGATTTCGCTGAAGCTTTCTTT. Translation gives CASSLTPGDFAEAFF.

The V call is TRBV5-5, the J call TRBJ1-3; TRBD1 might be the D (6 bases). Germline CDR1 reads SGHKS; CDR2 reads YYEKEE (reference sequence). Trimming stripped 3 bases from V and 2 bases from J, with 9 bases between. The CDR3 is 14 amino acids. CDR3 sequence (DNA): TGTGCCAGCAGCTCTGAGGGGGCTGGAAACACCATATATTTT. Amino acids: CASSSEGAGNTIYF.

The rearrangement joins TRBV7-6 to TRBJ1-2; weak D call: TRBD1 (5 bases). V lost 5 bases and J 7 bases, leaving 20 bases between the germline ends. The CDR3 consists of 15 residues. The germline gives CDR1 SGHVS, CDR2 FNYEAQ. This CDR3 reads CASSPGTGATFGYTF. In DNA, the CDR3 is TGTGCCAGCAGCCCTGGCACTGGGGCGACCTTTGGCTACACCTTC.

This chain connects TRBV30 to TRBJ1-1; 7 nucleotides line up with TRBD1. CDR1 GTSNPN and CDR2 SVGIG come from the germline V gene (reference sequence). Losses at the gene ends were 5 bases for V and 3 bases for J; bases not matched to a gene: 0. This CDR3 contains 11 residues. CDR3 loop: CAWDRDTEAFF. CDR3 nucleotide sequence: TGTGCCTGGGACAGGGACACTGAAGCTTTCTTT.